The clone carrying this T cell receptor (beta chain) was counted a single time. Its antigen is not identified. Per the germline V gene, CDR1 is SNHLY and CDR2 is FYNNEI. The CDR3 covers 15 residues. V gave up 5 bases and J gave up 4 bases, with 14 bases separating them. This sample was taken from a study of shared clonotypes between healthy human individuals. Broader study findings: Naive CD4 clonotype sharing across several donors was around 5%.

The donor cohort consisted entirely of Caucasian adults residing in Nashville, Tennessee. CD45RA+ naive and CD45RA-negative memory subsets were separated from CD4+ cells. Methods used by the authors: Filtering differed since immunoSEQ provided only junctions, with no quality scores. This table comes from immunoSEQ multiplex PCR, and its TCRdb copy is limited to in-frame clones, with some not included. V, J and clone size were drawn from that table, and D and trimming were deduced from the DNA. The sample records about 1.5 million clones, roughly 97% being singletons. The rearrangement uses TRBV2 and TRBJ2-2; D remains ambiguous. This clonotype originated in a man younger than 40 in good health. What was sequenced was naive CD4+ T cells sorted from blood. Sample subset: CD45RA+ positively selected. The chain's CDR3 is CASSHELLITGELFF. In nucleotides, the CDR3 is TGTGCCAGCAGTCACGAACTTCTAATCACCGGGGAGCTGTTTTTT.